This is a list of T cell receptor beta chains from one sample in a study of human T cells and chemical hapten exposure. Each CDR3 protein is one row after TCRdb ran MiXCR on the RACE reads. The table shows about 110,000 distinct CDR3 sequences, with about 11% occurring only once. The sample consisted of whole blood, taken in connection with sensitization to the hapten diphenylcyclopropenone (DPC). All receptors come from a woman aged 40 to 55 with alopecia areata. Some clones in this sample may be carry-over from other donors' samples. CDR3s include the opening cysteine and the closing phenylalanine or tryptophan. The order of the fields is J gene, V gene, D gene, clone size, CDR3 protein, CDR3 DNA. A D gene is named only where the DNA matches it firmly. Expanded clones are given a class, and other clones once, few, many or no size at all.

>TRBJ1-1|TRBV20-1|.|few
CMVGAPTEAFF
TGCATGGTGGGGGCCCCCACTGAAGCTTTCTTT
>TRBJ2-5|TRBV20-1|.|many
CSAAPGTTEETQYF
TGCAGTGCTGCGCCCGGGACAACCGAAGAGACCCAGTACTTC
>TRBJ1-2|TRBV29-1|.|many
CSVRGLNYGYTF
TGCAGCGTTCGCGGCCTTAACTATGGCTACACCTTC
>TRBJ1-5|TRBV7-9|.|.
CASSLARTGNQPQHF
TGTGCCAGCAGCTTAGCGAGGACGGGTAATCAGCCCCAGCATTTT
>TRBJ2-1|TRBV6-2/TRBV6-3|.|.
CASSYGGTDNPNEQFF
TGTGCCAGCAGTTACGGGGGGACGGATAACCCCAATGAGCAGTTCTTC
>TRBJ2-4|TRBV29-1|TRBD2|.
CSVDRGDIQYF
TGCAGCGTTGACCGGGGGGACATTCAGTACTTC
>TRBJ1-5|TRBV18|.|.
CASRGAANQPQHF
TGTGCCAGCCGGGGGGCCGCAAATCAGCCCCAGCATTTT
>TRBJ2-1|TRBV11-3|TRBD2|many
CASSLVAGGNSYNEQFF
TGTGCCAGCAGCTTGGTAGCGGGGGGGAACTCCTACAATGAGCAGTTCTTC
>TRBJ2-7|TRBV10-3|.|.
CAINRGGSQVYEQYF
TGTGCCATCAATCGGGGAGGCTCCCAGGTCTACGAGCAGTACTTC
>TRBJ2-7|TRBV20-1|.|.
CSASSGDPRYEQYF
TGCAGTGCTAGTTCTGGGGACCCGAGGTACGAGCAGTACTTC
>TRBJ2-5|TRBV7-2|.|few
CASSWQIQQRETQYF
TGTGCCAGCAGCTGGCAGATCCAACAGCGCGAGACCCAGTACTTC
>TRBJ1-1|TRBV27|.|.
CASSSRAVTMNTEAFF
TGTGCCAGCAGTTCCCGGGCGGTCACGATGAACACTGAAGCTTTCTTT
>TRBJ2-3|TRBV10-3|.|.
CAIRGQPDLTDTQYF
TGTGCCATCAGAGGACAGCCCGATCTCACAGATACGCAGTATTTT
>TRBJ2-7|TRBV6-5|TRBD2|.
CASSRTGSNLAGYEQYF
TGTGCCAGCAGTCGGACCGGGTCCAATCTAGCGGGCTACGAGCAGTACTTC
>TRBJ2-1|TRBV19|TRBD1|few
CASRNRGDSYNEQFF
TGTGCCAGTAGAAACAGGGGAGATTCCTACAATGAGCAGTTCTTC
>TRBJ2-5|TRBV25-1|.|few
CASSEGQGRETQYF
TGTGCCAGCAGTGAAGGTCAGGGGCGGGAGACCCAGTACTTC
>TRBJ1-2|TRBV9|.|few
CASSVTLFGGQDGYTF
TGTGCCAGCAGCGTAACCCTCTTTGGAGGGCAAGATGGCTACACCTTC
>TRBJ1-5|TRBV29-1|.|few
CSVGSGEPREPQHF
TGCAGCGTTGGTTCAGGGGAGCCCCGGGAGCCCCAGCATTTT
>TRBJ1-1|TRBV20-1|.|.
CSASEGLGTEAFF
TGCAGTGCTAGCGAGGGTTTGGGCACTGAAGCTTTCTTT
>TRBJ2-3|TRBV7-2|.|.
CASSLARVGTDTQYF
TGTGCCAGCAGCTTAGCGCGGGTCGGAACAGATACGCAGTATTTT
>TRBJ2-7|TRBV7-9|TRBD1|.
CASSPGQGATYEQYF
TGTGCCAGCAGCCCAGGGCAGGGGGCCACCTACGAGCAGTACTTC
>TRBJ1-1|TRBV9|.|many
CASSVGKGMATEAFF
TGTGCCAGCAGCGTAGGGAAGGGTATGGCGACTGAAGCTTTCTTT
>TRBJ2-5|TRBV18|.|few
CASSPMANQETQYF
TGTGCCAGCTCACCGATGGCAAATCAAGAGACCCAGTACTTC
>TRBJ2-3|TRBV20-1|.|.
CSARDPASGTDTQYF
TGCAGTGCTAGAGATCCGGCTAGCGGCACAGATACGCAGTATTTT
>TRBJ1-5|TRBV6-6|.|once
CASSYKASNQPQHF
TGTGCCAGCAGTTACAAGGCTAGCAATCAGCCCCAGCATTTT
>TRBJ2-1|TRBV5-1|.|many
CASSYGQLINEQFF
TGCGCCAGCAGCTATGGACAGTTAATCAATGAGCAGTTCTTC
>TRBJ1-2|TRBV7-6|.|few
CASSLGGTNPNYGYTF
TGTGCCAGCAGCTTAGGGGGGACCAACCCAAACTATGGCTACACCTTC
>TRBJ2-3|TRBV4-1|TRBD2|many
CASSQDGASGRSDTQYF
TGCGCCAGCAGCCAAGATGGGGCTAGCGGGAGATCGGATACGCAGTATTTT
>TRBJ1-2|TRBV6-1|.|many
CASSEVRYTF
TGTGCCAGCAGTGAAGTCCGCTACACCTTC
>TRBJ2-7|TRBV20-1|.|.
CSAPGDQHIYEQYF
TGCAGTGCCCCCGGGGACCAACATATCTACGAGCAGTACTTC
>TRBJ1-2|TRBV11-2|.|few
CASSSTGYGYTF
TGTGCCAGCAGCTCAACCGGCTATGGCTACACCTTC
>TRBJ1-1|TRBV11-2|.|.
CASSLEFTEAFF
TGTGCCAGCAGCTTAGAATTCACTGAAGCTTTCTTT
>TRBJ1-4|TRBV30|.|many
CAWSQRWQANEKLFF
TGTGCCTGGAGCCAAAGGTGGCAGGCTAATGAAAAACTGTTTTTT
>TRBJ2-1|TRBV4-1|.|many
CASGGNEQFF
TGCGCCAGCGGCGGGAATGAGCAGTTCTTC
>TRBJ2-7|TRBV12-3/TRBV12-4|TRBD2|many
CASSLGGSLTYEQYF
TGTGCCAGCAGTTTAGGCGGGAGTTTAACCTACGAGCAGTACTTC
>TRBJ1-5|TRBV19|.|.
CASSIGSGAAQPQHF
TGTGCCAGTAGTATAGGTTCCGGGGCGGCTCAGCCCCAGCATTTT
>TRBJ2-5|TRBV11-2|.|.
CACTPRLQYQETQYF
TGTGCCTGCACCCCGCGACTCCAGTACCAAGAGACCCAGTACTTC
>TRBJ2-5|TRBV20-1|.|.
CSARVPRDEETQYF
TGCAGTGCTAGAGTCCCCAGGGATGAAGAGACCCAGTACTTC
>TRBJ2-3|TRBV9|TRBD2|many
CASSVGGGEGDTQYF
TGTGCCAGCAGCGTGGGCGGGGGAGAAGGAGATACGCAGTATTTT
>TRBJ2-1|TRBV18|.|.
CASSSGPGDEQFF
TGTGCCAGCTCCTCGGGACCAGGCGATGAGCAGTTCTTC
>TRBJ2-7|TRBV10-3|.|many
CAISRTDPYEQYF
TGTGCCATCAGCCGGACCGACCCCTACGAGCAGTACTTC
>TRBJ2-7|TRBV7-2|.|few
CASSFGTPPEQYF
TGTGCCAGCAGCTTCGGGACTCCGCCCGAGCAGTACTTC
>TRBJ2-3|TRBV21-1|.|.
CASSKFRGGQADTQYF
TGTGCCAGCAGCAAATTCCGGGGGGGCCAAGCAGATACGCAGTATTTT
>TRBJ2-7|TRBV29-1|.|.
CSVSQGPEASYEQYF
TGCAGCGTCTCTCAAGGCCCTGAGGCGTCCTACGAGCAGTACTTC
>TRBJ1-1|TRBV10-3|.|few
CAISGSLGSENTEAFF
TGTGCCATCAGTGGTTCACTGGGCAGCGAGAACACTGAAGCTTTCTTT
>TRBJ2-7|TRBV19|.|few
CASSSPNGLEQYF
TGTGCCAGTAGTAGTCCGAATGGCCTCGAGCAGTACTTC
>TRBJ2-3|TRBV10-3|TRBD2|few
CAISGTSGSGTQYF
TGTGCCATCAGCGGGACTAGCGGGAGCGGTACGCAGTATTTT
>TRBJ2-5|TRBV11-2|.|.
CASSFMSGQETQYF
TGTGCCAGCAGCTTTATGTCGGGCCAAGAGACCCAGTACTTC
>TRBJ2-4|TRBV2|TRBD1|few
CASSDVAQGVGKNIQYF
TGTGCCAGCAGTGATGTTGCACAGGGGGTTGGCAAAAACATTCAGTACTTC
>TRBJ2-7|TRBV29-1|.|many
CSVEELDHRGSYEQYF
TGCAGCGTTGAAGAGCTTGACCACCGCGGATCCTACGAGCAGTACTTC
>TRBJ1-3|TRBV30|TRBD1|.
CAWSGTGRNTIYF
TGTGCCTGGAGTGGGACAGGGAGAAACACCATATATTTT
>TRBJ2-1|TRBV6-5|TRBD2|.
CASSYSSGRASDEQFF
TGTGCCAGCAGTTACTCTAGCGGGAGGGCCTCGGATGAGCAGTTCTTC